The clone carrying this T cell receptor beta chain was picked up many times. These data are taken from a study of CD8 T cells in ankylosing spondylitis. TCRdb independently ran MiXCR on the 5' RACE reads; one entry per CDR3 protein. The repertoire consists of some 240,000 distinct CDR3 sequences, with 8% to 9.5% occurring once and the leading ten covering under 7.5%. Germline CDR1 is SGHVS and CDR2 is FQNEAQ. This CDR3 comprises 14 residues. V was shortened by 1 base and J by 2 bases, with 7 bases between the two germline ends. The chain is built from TRBV7-8 and TRBJ2-3; D is undetermined. The TCR sequence derives from a male donor with ankylosing spondylitis or in good health (not recorded which). Sequencing used blood, either unsorted or a sorted T cell fraction (not recorded which). The CDR3 loop is CASSLGAVTDTQYF. The CDR3 DNA sequence: TGTGCCAGCAGCTTAGGGGCAGTCACAGATACGCAGTATTTT.